This T cell receptor beta chain is drawn from a study of T cell repertoires in cytomegalovirus infection. Overall study context: Both CMV infection and a matching HLA type were indicated by public TCR beta signatures.

Germline V gene lookup returns CDR1 SGHRS and CDR2 YFSETQ. V was trimmed by 0 bases and J by 2 bases, leaving 11 bases between them. The CDR3 sequence is 15 residues long. Regarding the study as a whole: Cumulative public TCR beta family frequency identified carriers of CMV plus the relevant HLA.

In regard to this clonotype: Antigen unknown.

One entry per CDR3 protein results from TCRdb running MiXCR on the reads. The sample carries more than 350,000 distinct CDR3 sequences, about a third recorded once. The sequenced sample consisted of PBMCs. The chain carries TRBV5-1 and TRBJ1-1; D is undetermined. The TCR originated in a human donor in good health (CMV status not recorded). Some clones in this sample may be carry-over from other donors' samples. CDR3 nucleotides: TGCGCCAGCAGCTTGGCGGTACAGATCAACACTGAAGCTTTCTTT. Translated: CASSLAVQINTEAFF.